The 24 T cell receptor beta chains in this list originate from one sample, sequenced in a study of blood T cell repertoires in COVID-19. Repertoires were generated with immunoSEQ multiplex PCR, while TCRdb's copy carries only in-frame clones and drops some. This table holds over 450,000 clones, 80% to 90% found once. Specimen: peripheral blood. These receptors were collected from a man in his late teens or twenties with COVID-19, enrolled during active disease.

The V call is TRBV5-1, the J call TRBJ2-7, with TRBD2 identical over 12 bases. The CDR3 is 18 amino acids. The J segment lost 0 bases and the V segment lost 4 bases, leaving 11 bases of the junction unmatched. Germline V gene data show CDR1 as SGHRS and CDR2 as YFSETQ. As DNA, the CDR3 is TGCGCCAGCAGCGACGGGGGAGGACTAGCGGGGACCTCCTACGAGCAGTACTTC. As protein: CASSDGGGLAGTSYEQYF.

In DNA, the CDR3 is TGTGCCAGCAGCCTACCGGGACAGGGAGGAGAGACCCAGTACTTC. This sequence encodes CASSLPGQGGETQYF. The chain recombines TRBV7-9 with TRBJ2-5, with 9 bases that match TRBD1. Germline loops: CDR1 SEHNR, CDR2 FQNEAQ (reference sequence). The V and J ends lost 5 bases and 4 bases, in that order; junction bases with no gene match: 8. The CDR3 contains 15 residues.

V usage is TRBV28 and J usage is TRBJ2-1; 11 positions agree with TRBD2. Trimming cost V 7 bases and J 8 bases; bases outside gene matches: 4. The CDR3 is 13 amino acids. Germline CDR1 MDHEN, CDR2 SYDVKM. CDR3 DNA sequence: TGTGCCAGCACTTGGACTAGCGGGTATGAGCAGTTCTTC. Translated, it gives CASTWTSGYEQFF.

The chain couples TRBV19 to TRBJ2-5; 8 nucleotides agree with TRBD2. There are 13 residues in the CDR3. V trimming: 3 bases; J trimming: 5 bases; junction bases outside the gene matches: 2. Per germline, CDR1 LNHDA and CDR2 SQIVND (reference sequence). CDR3 residues: CASSITGGETQYF. CDR3 DNA sequence: TGTGCCAGTAGTATTACGGGGGGGGAGACCCAGTACTTC. Complete variable domain (other parts from reference TRBV19 and TRBJ2-5): DGGITQSPKYLFRKEGQNVTLSCEQNLNHDAMYWYRQDPGQGLRLIYYSQIVNDFQKGDIAEGYSVSREKKESFPLTVTSAQKNPTAFYLCASSITGGETQYFGPGTRLLVL.

This clone was seen more than once but under ten times. The rearrangement links TRBV28 to TRBJ1-2; weak D call: TRBD1 (5 bases). Trimming pared 6 bases from V and 5 bases from J, leaving 22 bases between. The CDR3 loop spans 16 amino acids. Germline CDR1 reads MDHEN; CDR2 reads SYDVKM. The CDR3, as DNA: TGTGCCAGCAGGCCCCCCGTAGGAATGGGGCTATATGGCTACACCTTC. This codes for CASRPPVGMGLYGYTF.

This chain links TRBV27 with TRBJ2-7; possible D gene TRBD1, 6 bases. Trimming shortened V by 9 bases and J by 0 bases, and 15 bases separated the two germline ends. Looked up from germline, CDR1 is MNHEY and CDR2 is SMNVEV (reference sequence). CDR3 length equals 14 residues. The CDR3 sequence is CASPNGTTSYEQYF. In nucleotides, the CDR3 is TGTGCCAGTCCTAACGGGACAACCTCCTACGAGCAGTACTTC.

The chain links TRBV5-4 to TRBJ1-1; no reliable D call. V was shortened by 4 bases and J by 0 bases, with 16 bases between the two germline ends. Germline V gives CDR1 SGHNT, CDR2 YYREEE (reference sequence). There are 16 residues in the CDR3. This chain's CDR3 is CASSRSRRSMNTEAFF. In DNA, the CDR3 is TGTGCCAGCAGCCGGTCCCGAAGGAGCATGAACACTGAAGCTTTCTTT.

V usage is TRBV19 and J usage is TRBJ2-7; 7 bases are a match to TRBD1. This CDR3 spans 15 amino acids. Looked up from germline, CDR1 is LNHDA and CDR2 is SQIVND (reference sequence). V gave up 5 bases and J gave up 3 bases; unmatched junction bases: 10. As DNA, the CDR3 is TGTGCCAGTAGTGACCAGGGACAGCAGAGCTACGAGCAGTACTTC. It specifies CASSDQGQQSYEQYF.

The chain is built from TRBV7-6 and TRBJ1-1; possibly TRBD1 for D (6 bases). The CDR3 runs to 16 residues. V lost 2 bases, J lost 5 bases, and 18 bases lay in between. Germline V gene data show CDR1 as SGHVS and CDR2 as FNYEAQ. The CDR3 DNA follows: TGTGCCAGCAGCTTAACCCCCTACAGGGTTAATACTGAAGCTTTCTTT. This gives the protein CASSLTPYRVNTEAFF.

The chain links TRBV2 to TRBJ1-2, with 11 bases that match TRBD1. V was clipped by 2 bases and J by 5 bases; unmatched bases: 10. The CDR3 runs to 17 residues. Germline V gene sequence: CDR1 SNHLY, CDR2 FYNNEI. The CDR3 DNA sequence: TGTGCCAGCAGTGAAACTGTGGTAGGGACAGGGGGGTATGGCTACACCTTC. As protein: CASSETVVGTGGYGYTF.

The J gene is TRBJ1-2, the V gene TRBV2, with a tentative D call TRBD1 (5 bases). The ends were cut back, 4 bases at V and 10 bases at J, with 22 bases in the middle. CDR1 is SNHLY, CDR2 FYNNEI, per germline. The CDR3 has 15 amino acids. CDR3 protein: CASSVSMGGLSLYTF. The CDR3 DNA follows: TGTGCCAGCAGTGTTTCGATGGGGGGACTCTCCCTCTACACCTTC. Full variable domain (remainder filled in from reference TRBV2 and TRBJ1-2): EPEVTQTPSHQVTQMGQEVILRCVPISNHLYFYWYRQILGQKVEFLVSFYNNEISEKSEIFDDQFSVERPDGSNFTLKIRSTKLEDSAMYFCASSVSMGGLSLYTFGSGTRLTVV.

This clone has a single count. The sample contains more than one DNA sequence encoding this CDR3. The chain is built from TRBV2 and TRBJ2-3; TRBD2 aligns across 14 bases. V lost 6 bases to trimming and J lost 3 bases; unmatched junction nucleotides: 5. The CDR3 runs to 16 residues. Germline lookup yields CDR1 SNHLY and CDR2 FYNNEI. Here the CDR3 reads CASSGGLAGATDTQYF. DNA of the CDR3: TGTGCCAGCAGCGGGGGACTAGCGGGAGCGACAGATACGCAGTATTTT.

This chain uses TRBV30 with TRBJ2-5, with D possibly matching TRBD1 (5 bases). Germline V CDR1 and CDR2: GTSNPN, SVGIG (reference sequence). The CDR3 contains 14 residues. V was shortened by 2 bases and J by 5 bases, with 15 bases between the two germline ends. CDR3 sequence reads: CAWSKSVRQETQYF. The CDR3 bases are TGTGCCTGGAGTAAATCAGTCAGACAGGAGACCCAGTACTTC.

This clone came up a few times. This chain joins TRBV15 and TRBJ1-5; no clear D gene. V lost 0 bases and J 10 bases, leaving 13 bases between the germline ends. Germline V gene data show CDR1 as LNHNV and CDR2 as YYDKDF (reference sequence). The CDR3 sequence is 14 residues long. CDR3 sequence reads: CATSRDYAGSPQHF. CDR3 coding DNA: TGTGCCACCAGCAGAGACTACGCGGGAAGCCCCCAGCATTTT. Filled out from reference TRBV15 and TRBJ1-5, the complete variable domain reads DAMVIQNPRYQVTQFGKPVTLSCSQTLNHNVMYWYQQKSSQAPKLLFHYYDKDFNNEADTPDNFQSRRPNTSFCFLDIRSPGLGDTAMYLCATSRDYAGSPQHFGDGTRLSIL.

This chain joins TRBV5-1 and TRBJ1-2; 7 bases line up with TRBD1. The CDR3 loop spans 11 amino acids. Germline V gives CDR1 SGHRS, CDR2 YFSETQ. V lost 8 bases, J lost 5 bases, and 3 bases stayed unmatched. The CDR3 DNA reads TGCGCCAGTACAGGGGAGTATGGCTACACCTTC. Translation gives CASTGEYGYTF.

The chain has TRBV7-9 and TRBJ2-5; TRBD1 aligns across 9 bases. The CDR3 spans 15 residues. Trimming removed 4 bases from V and 2 bases from J; junction bases left unmatched: 5. CDR1 SEHNR and CDR2 FQNEAQ come from the germline V gene (reference sequence). The CDR3 coding sequence is TGTGCCAGCAGCTCGGGACAGGGCAGTCAAGAGACCCAGTACTTC. Protein: CASSSGQGSQETQYF.

This clone has a handful of counts. The chain recombines TRBV6-5 with TRBJ2-6, with D possibly matching TRBD2 (6 bases). The CDR3 contains 16 residues. In germline, CDR1 is MNHEY, CDR2 SVGAGI. The V end was cut by 2 bases, the J end by 0 bases, with 8 bases between. CDR3 sequence: CASSYGTFSGANVLTF. The CDR3 DNA follows: TGTGCCAGCAGTTACGGGACTTTCTCTGGGGCCAACGTCCTGACTTTC.

The V and J genes are TRBV6-1 and TRBJ2-3; no clear D gene. Deletions cut 2 bases from V and 4 bases from J, with 7 bases between. From germline, CDR1 is MNHNS and CDR2 SASEGT. The CDR3 totals 13 residues. This CDR3 reads CASSETMSDTQYF. In nucleotides, the CDR3 is TGTGCCAGCAGTGAAACAATGTCAGATACGCAGTATTTT.

This chain connects TRBV6-5 to TRBJ2-2; D perhaps matches TRBD1 (5 bases). Germline V CDR1 and CDR2: MNHEY, SVGAGI. This CDR3 has 16 amino acids. Trimming cost V 0 bases and J 7 bases, with 15 bases left between them. CDR3 protein: CASSYSGLERGGELFF. CDR3 nucleotides: TGTGCCAGCAGTTACTCGGGGCTAGAAAGGGGCGGGGAGCTGTTTTTT.

The CDR3 DNA reads TGTGCCAGCAGGTTCGGGGGGGATCAGCCCCAGCATTTT. This gives the protein CASRFGGDQPQHF. The chain couples TRBV12-3 or TRBV12-4 to TRBJ1-5; maybe TRBD1 (5 bases). V lost 6 bases, J lost 5 bases, and 11 bases lay in between. The CDR3 totals 13 residues.

The J gene is TRBJ2-7, the V gene TRBV7-9; tentative D call: TRBD2 (6 bases). The CDR3 runs 13 residues. Trimming stripped 5 bases from V and 5 bases from J, with 13 bases between. CDR1 is SEHNR and CDR2 is FQNEAQ in the germline V gene (reference sequence). The DNA for the CDR3 is TGTGCCAGCAGCCCAAAGGAGGGGCACGAGCAGTACTTC. Protein: CASSPKEGHEQYF.

This clone was found a few times. The chain uses TRBV10-1 and TRBJ2-7; D gene unclear. Between the trimmed V and J ends, which lost 2 bases and 6 bases, there was a span of 14 bases. Germline CDR1 reads WNHNN; CDR2 reads SYGVQD (reference sequence). The CDR3 is 14 residues long. This CDR3 reads CASSETQSVSEQYF. DNA for the CDR3: TGCGCCAGCAGTGAGACTCAATCGGTGTCCGAGCAGTACTTC.

The V call is TRBV12-3 or TRBV12-4, the J call TRBJ1-2; D gene unclear. Trimming left V 3 bases short and J 1 base short, with 6 bases between. The CDR3 length is 13 residues. The CDR3 region is CASSFGSNYGYTF. The DNA for the CDR3 is TGTGCCAGCAGTTTTGGCAGTAACTATGGCTACACCTTC.

A remark on this clone: Other DNA sequences of this sample code for an identical CDR3. V usage is TRBV2 and J usage is TRBJ1-3; D unresolved. CDR1 SNHLY and CDR2 FYNNEI come from the germline V gene. The CDR3 has 12 residues. V was trimmed by 3 bases and J by 4 bases, leaving 4 bases between them. CDR3 sequence: CASSDLGNTIYF. In nucleotides, the CDR3 is TGTGCCAGCAGTGACCTGGGAAACACCATATATTTT.